This section outlines one T cell receptor (beta chain) sequence together with its context. The source of the sample is a study of blood T cell repertoires in COVID-19. Across the study: The United States, Italy and Spain were the sources of the acute and convalescent COVID-19 samples. PBMCs, B-cell-depleted T cells, or T cells provided the cDNA or gDNA that made up the material.

Germline V gene data show CDR1 as MNHEY and CDR2 as SVGAGI. Trimming removed 7 bases from V and 4 bases from J; junction bases left unmatched: 7. The CDR3 is 14 amino acids. Methods used by the authors: Quantification of nucleated cells was approximated via reference gene primer amplification. Assay used: immunoSEQ multiplex PCR; TCRdb lists only in-frame clones, some missing. Clonal size and the V and J genes are those of that table, whereas D and trimming came from the DNA. This sample has over 200,000 clones; roughly 88% occur once, and the top ten carry 2% to 2.5%. Sequenced material: peripheral blood. The clonotype was recovered from a man aged 25-40 years who had recovered from COVID-19. The chain uses TRBV6-5 and TRBJ2-3, with 8 positions matching TRBD2. This chain's CDR3 is CASTMTSVADTQYF. In DNA, the CDR3 is TGTGCCAGCACCATGACTAGCGTCGCAGATACGCAGTATTTT.